One and the same sample provided the 25 T cell receptor beta chains below, sequenced in a study of control samples from healthy donors and cancer patients (dated by TCRdb to 2018 to 2021). Libraries were prepared through the immunoSEQ multiplex PCR assay. What TCRdb holds here is the immuneACCESS table cut down to in-frame rearrangements. Part of the clones is not present; checked against another copy, under half of the missing clones reflect an unresolved V gene, and the others are unexplained. The sample table lists roughly 130,000 clones, 70% to 90% of them with a count of one. The ten largest clones add up to 8% to 9.5% of the sample. The specimen was blood. The receptors originated from a young woman in good health.

The rearrangement links TRBV5-4 to TRBJ1-1; the match to TRBD1 covers 7 bases. The CDR3 covers 16 residues. The junction had 7 bases not matched to a gene; V was cut back by 2 bases and J by 0 bases. Germline CDR1 SGHNT, CDR2 YYREEE (reference sequence). CDR3 protein: CASSFLLGTVNTEAFF. CDR3 DNA: TGTGCCAGCAGCTTCCTTTTGGGGACAGTGAACACTGAAGCTTTCTTT. Using reference TRBV5-4 and TRBJ1-1 for the parts outside the CDR3, the full variable domain is ETGVTQSPTHLIKTRGQQVTLRCSSQSGHNTVSWYQQALGQGPQFIFQYYREEENGRGNFPPRFSGLQFPNYSSELNVNALELDDSALYLCASSFLLGTVNTEAFFGQGTRLTVV.

The chain joins TRBV27 to TRBJ2-5; 8 bases line up with TRBD1. The CDR3 length is 14 residues. Trimming removed 6 bases from V and 1 base from J; junction bases left unmatched: 4. Germline V CDR1 and CDR2: MNHEY, SMNVEV (reference sequence). The CDR3 protein is CASSGQGTQETQYF. Written as DNA, the CDR3 is TGTGCCAGCAGCGGACAGGGTACCCAAGAGACCCAGTACTTC.

Only a few counts were recorded for this clone. The chain recombines TRBV4-2 with TRBJ1-2; D perhaps matches TRBD1 (5 bases). CDR1 and CDR2 (germline): LGHNA, YNFKEQ. V lost 1 base and J 8 bases, leaving 17 bases between the germline ends. The CDR3 has 15 amino acids. CDR3 nucleotide sequence: TGTGCCAGCAGCCAAGGTGGGGCAGGGAAGGAAGGCTACACCTTC. This gives the protein CASSQGGAGKEGYTF.

This clone was observed a few times. Other DNA sequences in the same sample also yield this CDR3. The rearrangement joins TRBV5-1 to TRBJ1-1; 7 nucleotides align to TRBD1. Germline CDR1 SGHRS, CDR2 YFSETQ. The CDR3 totals 15 residues. V shed 4 bases and J 2 bases; nucleotides not matched to a gene: 8. Written as DNA, the CDR3 is TGCGCCAGCAGCCCTGGGGGGACAGAAAACACTGAAGCTTTCTTT. Translated: CASSPGGTENTEAFF. Full variable domain (remainder filled in from reference TRBV5-1 and TRBJ1-1): KAGVTQTPRYLIKTRGQQVTLSCSPISGHRSVSWYQQTPGQGLQFLFEYFSETQRNKGNFPGRFSGRQFSNSRSEMNVSTLELGDSALYLCASSPGGTENTEAFFGQGTRLTVV.

This chain connects TRBV27 to TRBJ1-5; the D is unclear. Per the germline V gene, CDR1 is MNHEY and CDR2 is SMNVEV (reference sequence). The CDR3 runs to 15 residues. V was shortened by 6 bases and J by 3 bases, with 15 bases between the two germline ends. The CDR3 DNA is TGTGCCAGCAGAGTGGACGGATGGGCCAATCAGCCCCAGCATTTT. This encodes CASRVDGWANQPQHF.

V and J are TRBV7-9 and TRBJ2-1; the D gene is possibly TRBD1 (7 bases). V gave up 4 bases and J gave up 8 bases, with 21 bases separating them. Germline V CDR1 and CDR2: SEHNR, FQNEAQ (reference sequence). This CDR3 has 16 residues. The CDR3 reads CASSWSGGTEGDEQFF. CDR3 bases: TGTGCCAGCAGCTGGTCTGGCGGGACAGAGGGTGATGAGCAGTTCTTC.

This clone has just one count. The J gene is TRBJ1-2, the V gene TRBV19; the match to TRBD1 covers 9 bases. The V gene's germline CDR1 is LNHDA and CDR2 SQIVND (reference sequence). The trim removed 4 bases at V and 8 bases at J, leaving 8 bases unmatched. The length of the CDR3 is 14 residues. The CDR3 DNA follows: TGTGCCAGTAGTACCCCCGGGACAGGGCCCGGCTACACCTTC. Translating it yields CASSTPGTGPGYTF.

This clone was detected only once. The rearrangement uses TRBV11-3 and TRBJ2-5; D is perhaps TRBD2 (6 bases). The V and J ends lost 1 base and 1 base respectively, with 16 bases between them. This CDR3 has 17 amino acids. The germline V gene has CDR1 SGHNT and CDR2 YENEEA. The CDR3 spells CASSLGEVGRGQETQYF. Written as DNA, the CDR3 is TGTGCCAGCAGCTTAGGGGAGGTGGGCAGAGGCCAAGAGACCCAGTACTTC.

This clone turned up a few times. The same CDR3 is also encoded by other DNA sequences in this sample. This sequence joins TRBV6-4 and TRBJ2-1; the D is unclear. The CDR3 runs 15 residues. V was shortened by 3 bases and J by 4 bases, with 13 bases between the two germline ends. Per the germline V gene, CDR1 is MRHNA and CDR2 is SNTAGT. For the CDR3, the DNA is TGTGCCAGCAGTGAGGGGTCCGGAGATTACAATGAGCAGTTCTTC. It specifies CASSEGSGDYNEQFF.

This chain links TRBV19 with TRBJ2-5; maybe TRBD2 (7 bases). The CDR3 is 15 residues long. V was clipped by 4 bases and J by 1 base, with 13 bases between them. CDR1 is LNHDA, CDR2 SQIVND, per germline (reference sequence). The CDR3 is CASSKIAGAQETQYF. The CDR3 DNA is TGTGCCAGTAGTAAAATTGCGGGGGCCCAAGAGACCCAGTACTTC.

The CDR3 here is CASSLTLGVRETQYF. The CDR3 region has the DNA TGTGCCAGCAGCTTGACCCTGGGGGTGAGGGAGACCCAGTACTTC. V gene TRBV5-6 combines with J gene TRBJ2-5; the D call may be TRBD1 or TRBD2 (5 bases each). V was shortened by 1 base and J by 5 bases, with 15 bases between the two germline ends. The CDR3 sequence is 15 residues long. CDR1 is SGHDT and CDR2 is YYEEEE in the germline V gene. The whole variable domain, filled in from reference TRBV5-6 and TRBJ2-5, reads DAGVTQSPTHLIKTRGQQVTLRCSPKSGHDTVSWYQQALGQGPQFIFQYYEEEERQRGNFPDRFSGHQFPNYSSELNVNALLLGDSALYLCASSLTLGVRETQYFGPGTRLLVL.

This clone was seen only once. The chain carries TRBV5-4 and TRBJ1-4; weak D call: TRBD1 (5 bases). Between the trimmed V and J ends, which lost 4 bases and 6 bases, there was a span of 13 bases. The CDR3 consists of 14 residues. The germline CDR1 and CDR2 sequences are SGHNT and YYREEE (reference sequence). For the CDR3, the DNA is TGTGCCAGCAGCCATCGTCGGGGGGATGAAAAACTGTTTTTT. It translates to CASSHRRGDEKLFF. The variable domain in full, with the rest retrieved from reference TRBV5-4 and TRBJ1-4, is ETGVTQSPTHLIKTRGQQVTLRCSSQSGHNTVSWYQQALGQGPQFIFQYYREEENGRGNFPPRFSGLQFPNYSSELNVNALELDDSALYLCASSHRRGDEKLFFGSGTQLSVL.

The CDR3 DNA follows: TGTGCCAGTAGTAACCCTCCGGGACGAGACGAGCAGTACTTC. Encoded protein: CASSNPPGRDEQYF. The rearrangement links TRBV19 to TRBJ2-7; D possibly matches TRBD1 or TRBD2 (5 bases each). V lost 4 bases to trimming and J lost 5 bases, with 15 bases between them. In germline, CDR1 is LNHDA, CDR2 SQIVND (reference sequence). This CDR3 is built from 14 residues.

This clone was seen once. The rearrangement links TRBV9 to TRBJ2-7; D might be TRBD2 (7 bases). The germline CDR1 and CDR2 sequences are SGDLS and YYNGEE. The CDR3 spans 15 residues. V lost 4 bases and J 1 base, leaving 15 bases between the germline ends. The CDR3 DNA reads as TGTGCCAGCAGCCGGGGGGCTAGCGGATCCTACGAGCAGTACTTC. The encoded protein is CASSRGASGSYEQYF.

V gene TRBV7-9 combines with J gene TRBJ1-1, with TRBD1 identical over 8 bases. From germline, CDR1 is SEHNR and CDR2 FQNEAQ (reference sequence). The trim removed 6 bases at V and 5 bases at J, leaving 8 bases unmatched. This CDR3 is built from 14 residues. CDR3 loop: CASRYDRGETEAFF. For the CDR3, the DNA is TGTGCCAGCAGATATGACAGGGGAGAAACTGAAGCTTTCTTT.

This sequence joins TRBV6-5 and TRBJ1-4, with 8 bases lining up with TRBD1. Germline lookup yields CDR1 MNHEY and CDR2 SVGAGI. V lost 6 bases to trimming and J lost 5 bases; unmatched junction nucleotides: 5. The CDR3 spans 14 residues. The CDR3: CASSGQGLNEKLFF. As DNA, the CDR3 is TGTGCCAGCAGCGGACAGGGACTCAATGAAAAACTGTTTTTT.

The J gene is TRBJ2-3, the V gene TRBV5-4, with 7 bases lining up with TRBD2. Germline CDR1 and CDR2: SGHNT and YYREEE (reference sequence). Trimming removed 7 bases from V and 4 bases from J; junction bases left unmatched: 3. The length of the CDR3 is 12 residues. Here the CDR3 DNA reads TGTGCCAGCCGACGGGGGGCAGATACGCAGTATTTT. Its translation: CASRRGADTQYF.

The rearrangement links TRBV3-1 (or the pseudogene TRBV3-2) to TRBJ1-1; D possibly corresponds to TRBD1 (5 bases). CDR1 is LGHDT and CDR2 is YNNKEL in the germline V gene (reference sequence). The CDR3 runs to 15 residues. Trimming shortened V by 0 bases and J by 4 bases, and 12 bases separated the two germline ends. CDR3 region: CASSQDATGGTEAFF. For the CDR3, the DNA is TGTGCCAGCAGCCAAGACGCGACCGGGGGCACTGAAGCTTTCTTT.

The chain employs TRBV19 and TRBJ1-5; no firm D call. The CDR3 length is 15 residues. CDR1 and CDR2 (germline): LNHDA, SQIVND (reference sequence). V was pared by 3 bases and J by 0 bases, with 9 bases between. The CDR3 DNA follows: TGTGCCAGTAGTATCATGTCTTATAGCAATCAGCCCCAGCATTTT. It translates to CASSIMSYSNQPQHF.

The rearrangement uses TRBV5-4 and TRBJ2-7; unclear D gene. This CDR3 comprises 12 residues. Per germline, CDR1 SGHNT and CDR2 YYREEE (reference sequence). The V end was cut by 1 base, the J end by 6 bases, with 8 bases between. This CDR3 is CASSLWSLEQYF. The CDR3 nucleotides are TGTGCCAGCAGCTTGTGGTCCCTCGAGCAGTACTTC. Variable domain in full (rest from reference TRBV5-4 and TRBJ2-7): ETGVTQSPTHLIKTRGQQVTLRCSSQSGHNTVSWYQQALGQGPQFIFQYYREEENGRGNFPPRFSGLQFPNYSSELNVNALELDDSALYLCASSLWSLEQYFGPGTRLTVT.

V and J are TRBV9 and TRBJ1-4; 7 positions agree with TRBD1. This CDR3 has 14 residues. V was clipped by 0 bases and J by 10 bases; unmatched bases: 6. Germline lookup yields CDR1 SGDLS and CDR2 YYNGEE. The CDR3 DNA follows: TGTGCCAGCAGCGTAGGGGACAGCGGGCGAAAACTGTTTTTT. Amino acid sequence: CASSVGDSGRKLFF. Full variable domain (remainder filled in from reference TRBV9 and TRBJ1-4): DSGVTQTPKHLITATGQRVTLRCSPRSGDLSVYWYQQSLDQGLQFLIQYYNGEERAKGNILERFSAQQFPDLHSELNLSSLELGDSALYFCASSVGDSGRKLFFGSGTQLSVL.

The chain employs TRBV30 and TRBJ2-7; D might be TRBD1 or TRBD2, each matching 5 bases. The CDR3 totals 11 residues. The germline V gene has CDR1 GTSNPN and CDR2 SVGIG (reference sequence). Trimming shortened V by 4 bases and J by 6 bases, and 10 bases separated the two germline ends. CDR3 protein: CAWTRDGEQYF. The CDR3 DNA follows: TGTGCCTGGACCAGGGACGGCGAGCAGTACTTC.

This chain joins TRBV24-1 and TRBJ2-5; TRBD1 matches 9 bases. This CDR3 comprises 14 residues. Germline V gene lookup returns CDR1 KGHDR and CDR2 SFDVKD. Unmatched junction bases numbered 2, after V lost 5 bases and J lost 2 bases. The CDR3 nucleotides read TGTGCCACCAGTGCGACAGGGGGACAAGAGACCCAGTACTTC. Encoded protein: CATSATGGQETQYF.

V usage is TRBV5-1 and J usage is TRBJ2-7; 8 nucleotides line up with TRBD2. The CDR3 has 14 residues. J was trimmed by 4 bases and V by 6 bases; bases with no gene match: 9. The germline V gene has CDR1 SGHRS and CDR2 YFSETQ. The CDR3 nucleotides read TGCGCCAGCAAAATTGGACGGGAGGGGTACGAGCAGTACTTC. Protein: CASKIGREGYEQYF.

The CDR3 loop reads CASSVGIQETQYF. The DNA of the CDR3 is TGTGCCAGTAGTGTCGGGATCCAAGAGACCCAGTACTTC. This chain joins TRBV19 and TRBJ2-5; maybe TRBD2 (5 bases). This CDR3 region has 13 residues. The V gene's germline CDR1 is LNHDA and CDR2 SQIVND (reference sequence). V lost 5 bases to trimming and J lost 1 base, with 8 bases between them.